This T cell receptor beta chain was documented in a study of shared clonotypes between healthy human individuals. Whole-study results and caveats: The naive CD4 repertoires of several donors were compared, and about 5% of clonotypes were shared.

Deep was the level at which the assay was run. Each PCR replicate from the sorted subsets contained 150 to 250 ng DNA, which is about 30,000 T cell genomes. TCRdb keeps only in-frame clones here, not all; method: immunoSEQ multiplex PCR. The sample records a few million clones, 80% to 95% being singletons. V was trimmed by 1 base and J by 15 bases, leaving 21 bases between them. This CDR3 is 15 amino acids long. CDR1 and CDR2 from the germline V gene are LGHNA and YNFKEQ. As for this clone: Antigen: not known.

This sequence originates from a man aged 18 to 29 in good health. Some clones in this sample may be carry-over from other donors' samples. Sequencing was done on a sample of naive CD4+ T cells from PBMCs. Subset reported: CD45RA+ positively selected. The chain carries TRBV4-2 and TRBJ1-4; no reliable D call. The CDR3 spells CASSQGSADVEVVFF. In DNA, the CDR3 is TGTGCCAGCAGCCAAGGGTCCGCCGATGTTGAAGTGGTGTTTTTT.